This passage covers 9 T cell receptor beta chains from one sample sequenced in a study of T-cell reconstitution after alpha-beta-depleted transplantation in children (dated by TCRdb to the mid-2010s). The receptor library was made with PCR. Sequencing relied on an Illumina HiSeq 2500. To normalize quantification of the TCRbeta repertoire, the TCR libraries were built with molecular barcoding that relied on unique molecular identifiers. The public reads were quality trimmed at Q25 with fastp and then assembled into clones with MiXCR by TCRdb, keeping productive beta chains. Rows with a matching CDR3 protein are joined into one entry that keeps the most common DNA and genes. The sample table shows 100,000 or so distinct CDR3 sequences, and 12% are seen once. The ten largest clones represent 11% to 15% of the sample. The sample here was PBMCs from the stem cell graft donor, taken from the stem cell graft. Every receptor here comes from a human donor who donated a stem cell graft to a child with inherited bone marrow failure.

There are many counts of this clonotype. The chain combines TRBV7-2 with TRBJ2-7; no clear D gene. V gave up 5 bases and J gave up 5 bases, with 16 bases separating them. Germline V gives CDR1 SGHTA, CDR2 FQGNSA. This CDR3 spans 14 amino acids. This CDR3 is CASSPSPPPDEQYF. The CDR3 region has the DNA TGTGCCAGCAGCCCTTCGCCCCCACCGGACGAGCAGTACTTC.

This clonotype was seen ten or more times. J is TRBJ1-5 and V is TRBV20-1; D unresolved. The germline CDR1 and CDR2 sequences are DFQATT and SNEGSKA (reference sequence). The CDR3 has 12 residues. Trimming pared 3 bases from V and 5 bases from J, leaving 8 bases between. CDR3 region: CSASPYDQPQHF. For the CDR3, the DNA is TGCAGTGCTAGTCCATATGATCAGCCCCAGCATTTT.

The gene calls are TRBV11-3 and TRBJ2-3; D is uncertain. CDR3 length: 13 residues. Germline lookup yields CDR1 SGHNT and CDR2 YENEEA. Trimming took 1 base from V and 5 from J, leaving 7 bases between them. CDR3 nucleotide sequence: TGTGCCAGCAGCTTAGGATTGGGAGATACGCAGTATTTT. This sequence encodes CASSLGLGDTQYF.

This clonotype was seen repeatedly, ten times or more. The chain joins TRBV7-9 to TRBJ1-4; D possibly corresponds to TRBD1 (6 bases). CDR1 and CDR2 from the germline V gene are SEHNR and FQNEAQ (reference sequence). V lost 5 bases, J lost 8 bases, and 15 bases lay in between. This CDR3 has 14 amino acids. CDR3 sequence (DNA): TGTGCCAGCAGCCCCGGGGGGGGCGCCGAAAAACTGTTTTTT. Residues: CASSPGGGAEKLFF. Full variable domain (missing parts from reference TRBV7-9 and TRBJ1-4): DTGVSQNPRHKITKRGQNVTFRCDPISEHNRLYWYRQTLGQGPEFLTYFQNEAQLEKSRLLSDRFSAERPKGSFSTLEIQRTEQGDSAMYLCASSPGGGAEKLFFGSGTQLSVL.

In its sample, this clonotype was seen many times. The genes are TRBV5-1 and TRBJ2-7; the match to TRBD2 covers 11 bases. Germline V lookup: CDR1 SGHRS, CDR2 YFSETQ. V gave up 0 bases and J gave up 0 bases; unmatched junction bases: 5. This CDR3 contains 17 residues. CDR3 bases: TGCGCCAGCAGCTTGGGACTAGCGGGACTGAGCTCCTACGAGCAGTACTTC. Its protein is CASSLGLAGLSSYEQYF.

In this sample, this clonotype turned up many times. The chain is built from TRBV6-2 or TRBV6-3 and TRBJ2-6, with D possibly called TRBD1 or TRBD2 (5 bases each). Germline CDR1 MNHEY, CDR2 SVGEGT. The CDR3 extends over 21 amino acids. Between the trimmed V and J ends, which lost 3 bases and 2 bases, there was a span of 26 bases. This chain's CDR3 is CASSYIIGAPNKQTGANVLTF. The CDR3 DNA reads as TGTGCCAGCAGTTATATTATCGGGGCACCAAACAAACAAACTGGGGCCAACGTCCTGACTTTC.

V and J are TRBV12-5 and TRBJ2-5; weak D call: TRBD1 (7 bases). Per the germline V gene, CDR1 is LGHNT and CDR2 is FRNRAP. This CDR3 contains 14 residues. V was pared by 5 bases and J by 1 base, with 11 bases between. CDR3 DNA sequence: TGTGCTAGTGGTGCGGGGACAGTCCAAGAGACCCAGTACTTC. Translating it yields CASGAGTVQETQYF.

This clonotype was seen a handful of times. The junction and the germline gene differ at one end; a read error may be behind it. The DNA of the CDR3 is TGTGCCATCAGTTTACGAGGATCTGGGGCCAACGTCCTGACTTTC. Translated, it gives CAISLRGSGANVLTF. The genes are TRBV28 and TRBJ2-6; D is undetermined. The CDR3 contains 15 residues. From germline, CDR1 is MDHEN and CDR2 SYDVKM.

This clonotype was counted ten times or more. The chain joins TRBV12-3 or TRBV12-4 to TRBJ1-5, with TRBD1 matching over 8 bases. V gave up 6 bases and J gave up 3 bases; unmatched junction bases: 10. The CDR3 is 16 amino acids. The CDR3 DNA reads TGTGCCAGCAGCACCACTCAGGGGGCGTTCAATCAGCCCCAGCATTTT. This sequence encodes CASSTTQGAFNQPQHF.